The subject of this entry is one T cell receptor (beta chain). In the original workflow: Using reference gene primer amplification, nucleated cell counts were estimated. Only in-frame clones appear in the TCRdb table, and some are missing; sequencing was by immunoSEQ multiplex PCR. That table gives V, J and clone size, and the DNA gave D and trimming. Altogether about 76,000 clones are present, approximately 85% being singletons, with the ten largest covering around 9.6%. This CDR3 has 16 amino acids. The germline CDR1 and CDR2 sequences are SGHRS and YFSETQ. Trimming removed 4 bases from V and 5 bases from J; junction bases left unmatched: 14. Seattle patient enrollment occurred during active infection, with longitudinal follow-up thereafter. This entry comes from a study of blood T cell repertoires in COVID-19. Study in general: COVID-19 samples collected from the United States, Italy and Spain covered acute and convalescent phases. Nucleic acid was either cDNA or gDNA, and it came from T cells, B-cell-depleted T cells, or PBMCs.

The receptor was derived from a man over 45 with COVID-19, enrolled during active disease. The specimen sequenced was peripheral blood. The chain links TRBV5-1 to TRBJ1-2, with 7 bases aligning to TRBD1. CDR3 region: CASSPRLQGPGYGYTF. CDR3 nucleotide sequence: TGCGCCAGCAGCCCCAGACTACAGGGGCCAGGTTATGGCTACACCTTC.